Listed below are T cell receptor beta chains from one sample, sequenced in a study of blood T cells in healthy people across ages. TCRdb re-analysed the 5' RACE reads in MiXCR, keeping a single row per CDR3 protein. This sample carries 350,000 to 450,000 distinct CDR3 sequences, approximately 52% of them seen once, and the ten largest clones take approximately 51%. Specimen: blood. These receptors originate from a man aged 55 to 69 in good health. Both conserved end residues are part of each CDR3. Fields, in order: V gene, clone size, J gene, D gene, CDR3 DNA, CDR3 protein. A D gene is named only where the DNA matches it firmly. Clone size is stated in some rows and not others, as once, few, many or a class when expanded.

>TRBV6-2/TRBV6-3|-|TRBJ2-1|TRBD2
TGTGCCAGCAGTGCCACAGTACTAGCGGGGCTGGGGGAGCAGTTCTTC
CASSATVLAGLGEQFF
>TRBV7-2|few|TRBJ2-3|TRBD2
TGTGCCAGCAGCCGAGCGGGAGGGTGGACAGATACGCAGTATTTT
CASSRAGGWTDTQYF
>TRBV6-2/TRBV6-3|-|TRBJ2-5|TRBD2
TGTGCCAGCAGGTACAGGACTAGCGGGAGCAACGGGCAGTACTTC
CASRYRTSGSNGQYF
>TRBV18|-|TRBJ2-1|-
TGTGCCAGCTCACCACCGGTTACTAGCCAGGGGGATGAGCAGTTCTTC
CASSPPVTSQGDEQFF
>TRBV6-2/TRBV6-3|-|TRBJ2-2|TRBD1
TGTGCCAGTCAGGACAGGGGGCGAAGTGCCGGGGAGCTGTTTTTT
CASQDRGRSAGELFF
>TRBV20-1|-|TRBJ2-3|TRBD2
TGCAGTACGGCTAGCGGGAGACGAGATACACAGTATTTT
CSTASGRRDTQYF
>TRBV3-1|-|TRBJ2-1|TRBD2
TGTGCCAGCAGCCGCCAGGGACTAGCGGGGGCATCGAATGAGCAGTTCTTC
CASSRQGLAGASNEQFF
>TRBV29-1|-|TRBJ1-6|-
TGCAGCGTTGCCGCAGGGGAAGGTTCACCCCTCCACTTT
CSVAAGEGSPLHF
>TRBV12-3/TRBV12-4|-|TRBJ1-2|-
TGTGCCAGCAGTTCGCACGGGCCCAACGGCTATGGCTACACCTTC
CASSSHGPNGYGYTF
>TRBV5-1|-|TRBJ2-7|TRBD1
TGCGCCAGCAGCGTAGGACAGGGGTCCTACGAGCAGTACTTC
CASSVGQGSYEQYF
>TRBV7-9|once|TRBJ2-5|-
TGTGCCAGCAGCCTCCACGCCACAGGGACTAACCAAGAGACCCAGTACTTC
CASSLHATGTNQETQYF
>TRBV29-1|once|TRBJ1-5|-
TGCAGCGTTGAAGATTATTCAGGGGTCAATCAGCCCCAGCATTTT
CSVEDYSGVNQPQHF
>TRBV28|many|TRBJ2-7|TRBD2
TGTGCCAGCAGTCCCGGGACTAGCGGGAGGGTCTCCTACGAGCAGTACTTC
CASSPGTSGRVSYEQYF
>TRBV29-1|few|TRBJ2-3|-
TGCAGCGCTCCTCTTGCTGCATCGGATACGCAGTATTTT
CSAPLAASDTQYF
>TRBV3-1|-|TRBJ2-4|-
TGTGCCAGCAGCCAAGGCCTCGCACTATCCTACGAGCGGTACTTC
CASSQGLALSYERYF
>TRBV6-2/TRBV6-3|few|TRBJ2-3|TRBD2
TGTGCCAGCAGTCCGGGACTAGCGGGAAAGACCACAGATACGCAGTATTTT
CASSPGLAGKTTDTQYF
>TRBV5-1|-|TRBJ2-6|TRBD1
TGCGCCAGCAGCCCTCCGGGACAGAACTCTGGGGCCAACGTCCTGACTTTC
CASSPPGQNSGANVLTF
>TRBV25-1|-|TRBJ2-7|TRBD1
TGTGCCAGCAGTCCCGGCGACAGGGGAGTAGGCGAGCAGTACTTC
CASSPGDRGVGEQYF
>TRBV4-3|once|TRBJ2-3|TRBD2
TGCGTCAGCAGCCAAGATTGGGCTAGCGGGAAGGATACGCAGTATTTT
CVSSQDWASGKDTQYF
>TRBV20-1|-|TRBJ2-3|-
TGCAGTGCCCCTTACGCGGCTCCTAGCACAGATACGCAGTATTTT
CSAPYAAPSTDTQYF
>TRBV25-1|few|TRBJ1-2|TRBD1
TGTGCCAGCAGTGCCCAACAGGGGAGTGGCTACACCTTC
CASSAQQGSGYTF